This T cell receptor beta chain is from a study of vaccination and CD4 T cells after COVID-19. Study summary: The authors exposed cells to overlapping spike peptides derived from SARS-CoV-2, HCoV-NL63, HCoV-OC43 and HCoV-229E.

Cultured CD4+ T-cell DNA underwent Oncomine TCR Beta short-read sequencing. Cultured CD4+ T cells were the source of extracted genomic DNA. TCRdb re-analysed the PCR reads in MiXCR, keeping a single row per CDR3 protein. The sample lists about 15,000 distinct CDR3 sequences, about 53% occurring once. Noted treatment: 10-day PBMC culture with coronavirus spike peptide pools or control peptides (ViraFEST assay). Roughly 2.1 million PBMCs went into each well for culture with approximately 9.4 IU/ml IL-2 and about 10 ug/ml peptide pools. The table lists this clonotype with a count of one. Its antigen is not identified. Germline V gene data show CDR1 as SGHAT and CDR2 as FQDESV (reference sequence). Trimming stripped 0 bases from V and 4 bases from J, with 19 bases between. The CDR3 covers 17 residues.

The sequenced sample was CD4+ T cells from blood, cultured in vitro. The receptor was derived from a human donor who had recovered from COVID-19. V gene TRBV11-1 combines with J gene TRBJ2-7, with D possibly TRBD2 on 5 matching bases. This CDR3 is CASSLATGWTEPYEQYF. The CDR3 DNA is TGTGCCAGCAGCTTAGCGACGGGATGGACGGAACCATACGAGCAGTACTTC.